The 24 T cell receptor beta chains below come from one sample, sequenced in a study of T cell repertoires in ileal Crohn's disease. Assay: immunoSEQ multiplex PCR; the TCRdb copy retains only in-frame clones and omits some. The table records thousands of clones, 81% of them present only once. Sample: ileal tissue. The receptors shown here come from an adult with Crohn's disease.

The chain uses TRBV10-2 and TRBJ2-2; 7 bases align to TRBD1. Germline CDR1 is WSHSY and CDR2 is SAAADI. The CDR3 is 13 amino acids. The V gene end was trimmed by 8 bases and the J gene end by 4 bases; junction bases not matched to a gene: 4. CDR3 amino acids: CASRQGTTGELFF. The DNA of the CDR3 is TGCGCCAGCCGACAGGGCACCACCGGGGAGCTGTTTTTT.

This chain connects TRBV27 to TRBJ2-2; 10 nucleotides agree with TRBD2. With 4 bases clipped from V and 1 base from J, the junction kept 6 bases outside the gene matches. The germline gives CDR1 MNHEY, CDR2 SMNVEV (reference sequence). There are 17 residues in the CDR3. The CDR3 DNA reads as TGTGCCAGCAGTTCCTATAGGACTAGCGGGAACACCGGGGAGCTGTTTTTT. Translation: CASSSYRTSGNTGELFF.

This clone showed up just once. The J gene is TRBJ2-3, the V gene TRBV6-1; D may be TRBD2 (7 bases). CDR3 length: 14 amino acids. Deletions cut 8 bases from V and 1 base from J, with 13 bases between. Germline CDR1 is MNHNS and CDR2 is SASEGT. The CDR3 region is CASLRGGGTDTQYF. The CDR3 DNA reads as TGTGCCAGCTTGCGAGGGGGGGGCACAGATACGCAGTATTTT.

On this clone itself: The sample has other DNA sequences that encode this CDR3 too. This rearrangement joins TRBV7-2 to TRBJ2-7; tentative D call: TRBD2 (5 bases). Germline CDR1 is SGHTA and CDR2 is FQGNSA. The CDR3 totals 15 residues. Trimming took off 4 bases at V and 1 base at J, with 14 bases between the two ends. CDR3 sequence reads: CASSSARERSYEQYF. As DNA, the CDR3 is TGTGCCAGCAGCTCGGCTCGTGAGCGGTCCTACGAGCAGTACTTC.

The chain couples TRBV7-9 to TRBJ2-3; 7 bases agree with TRBD2. CDR1 SEHNR and CDR2 FQNEAQ come from the germline V gene (reference sequence). This CDR3 is built from 13 residues. The J segment lost 6 bases and the V segment lost 6 bases, leaving 6 bases of the junction unmatched. The CDR3 spells CASRLTGGDTQYF. CDR3 sequence (DNA): TGTGCCAGCAGACTCACCGGGGGGGATACGCAGTATTTT.

The V gene is TRBV6-1, the J gene TRBJ1-1; D unclear. There are 14 residues in the CDR3. V was cut by 1 base and J by 7 bases, with 13 bases left in between. Germline CDR1 reads MNHNS; CDR2 reads SASEGT. The CDR3 reads CASSEGSGFSEAFF. CDR3 sequence (DNA): TGTGCCAGCAGTGAAGGGTCGGGTTTTAGTGAAGCTTTCTTT.

This clone has only a few counts. V is TRBV12-2 and J is TRBJ1-2; the table calls TRBD1, which could not be checked here. TRBV12-2 is a pseudogene locus. This CDR3 is 13 amino acids long. CDR3 sequence (DNA): TGTGCAAGTCGCTTAGACACTAACTATGGCTACACCTTC. This encodes CASRLDTNYGYTF.

This clone occurred a few times. The rearrangement links TRBV6-1 to TRBJ2-5, with 12 nucleotides matching TRBD2. The ends lost 2 bases at V and 4 bases at J; junction bases unmatched: 2. The CDR3 has 15 amino acids. In germline, CDR1 is MNHNS, CDR2 SASEGT. As DNA, the CDR3 is TGTGCCAGCAGTGAACTAGCGGGAGGGCCAGAGACCCAGTACTTC. Translation gives CASSELAGGPETQYF.

J is TRBJ2-5 and V is TRBV7-8; D gene uncertain. Germline-derived CDR1 and CDR2 are SGHVS and FQNEAQ. With 1 base removed from V and 4 bases from J, the gap between germline ends came to 7 bases. CDR3 length equals 13 residues. DNA for the CDR3: TGTGCCAGCAGCTTAGGGATAGCAGAGACCCAGTACTTC. Encoded protein: CASSLGIAETQYF.

The chain employs TRBV7-2 and TRBJ2-5, with 16 nucleotides matching TRBD2. CDR1 is SGHTA and CDR2 is FQGNSA in the germline V gene. With 2 bases clipped from V and 5 bases from J, the junction kept 2 bases outside the gene matches. CDR3 length: 16 residues. CDR3 nucleotides: TGTGCCAGCAGCTTACAGGGACTAGCGGGAGGGGAGACCCAGTACTTC. Protein product: CASSLQGLAGGETQYF.

The chain combines TRBV25-1 with TRBJ2-2, with 12 nucleotides matching TRBD2. This CDR3 region has 17 residues. The trim removed 3 bases at V and 1 base at J, leaving 3 bases unmatched. Germline lookup yields CDR1 MGHDK and CDR2 SYGVNS. The CDR3, as DNA: TGTGCCAGCAGTGATTCTAGCGGGAGGGTGAACACCGGGGAGCTGTTTTTT. This codes for CASSDSSGRVNTGELFF.

V usage is TRBV2 and J usage is TRBJ2-2, with D possibly being TRBD1 (6 bases). V was cut by 6 bases and J by 6 bases, with 11 bases left in between. CDR1 is SNHLY, CDR2 FYNNEI, per germline. This CDR3 has 13 residues. The CDR3 here is CASRYRDPGELFF. DNA for the CDR3: TGTGCCAGCAGGTACAGGGACCCCGGGGAGCTGTTTTTT.

CDR3 loop: CAISESSSGKGEQFF. Here the CDR3 DNA reads TGTGCCATCAGTGAGTCTTCGAGCGGGAAGGGTGAGCAGTTCTTC. The V call is TRBV10-3, the J call TRBJ2-1; TRBD2 matches 7 bases. CDR3 length: 15 amino acids. Unmatched junction bases numbered 8, after V lost 0 bases and J lost 9 bases. Germline V lookup: CDR1 ENHRY, CDR2 SYGVKD.

This chain connects TRBV11-3 to TRBJ2-7; 7 positions agree with TRBD2. The CDR3 spans 14 residues. V gave up 1 base and J gave up 0 bases; unmatched junction bases: 0. Looked up from germline, CDR1 is SGHNT and CDR2 is YENEEA. The CDR3 loop is CASSLGTSSYEQYF. DNA for the CDR3: TGTGCCAGCAGCTTAGGGACTAGCTCCTACGAGCAGTACTTC. The full variable domain, in which reference TRBV11-3 and TRBJ2-7 provide the parts outside the CDR3, is EAGVVQSPRYKIIEKKQPVAFWCNPISGHNTLYWYLQNLGQGPELLIRYENEEAVDDSQLPKDRFSAERLKGVDSTLKIQPAELGDSAVYLCASSLGTSSYEQYFGPGTRLTVT.

The chain joins TRBV5-5 to TRBJ2-7; no clear D gene. Per germline, CDR1 SGHKS and CDR2 YYEKEE (reference sequence). There are 13 residues in the CDR3. Trimming removed 4 bases from V and 3 bases from J, with 11 bases in between. The CDR3 coding sequence is TGTGCCAGCAGCCTCCCGGGTGGCTACGAGCAGTACTTC. Translated: CASSLPGGYEQYF. The whole variable domain, remainder taken from reference TRBV5-5 and TRBJ2-7, is DAGVTQSPTHLIKTRGQQVTLRCSPISGHKSVSWYQQVLGQGPQFIFQYYEKEERGRGNFPDRFSARQFPNYSSELNVNALLLGDSALYLCASSLPGGYEQYFGPGTRLTVT.

V usage is TRBV25-1 and J usage is TRBJ2-3, with 11 bases matching TRBD2. Trimming cost V 6 bases and J 2 bases; bases outside gene matches: 4. This CDR3 has 15 amino acids. Germline V gene sequence: CDR1 MGHDK, CDR2 SYGVNS. CDR3 bases: TGTGCCAGCAGCGGGACTAGCGGCTACACAGATACGCAGTATTTT. It specifies CASSGTSGYTDTQYF.

The table lists this clone with a count of one. The chain combines TRBV15 with TRBJ2-1; TRBD2 aligns across 8 bases. Germline loops: CDR1 LNHNV, CDR2 YYDKDF (reference sequence). J gave up 6 bases and V 0 bases, and 4 bases lay outside the gene matches. CDR3 length: 15 residues. CDR3 nucleotide sequence: TGTGCCACCAGCAGAGAGAGCGGGAGTTTCAATGAGCAGTTCTTC. This codes for CATSRESGSFNEQFF.

The chain has TRBV5-6 and TRBJ2-3, with TRBD2 identical over 7 bases. V was clipped by 4 bases and J by 5 bases; unmatched bases: 7. This CDR3 spans 14 amino acids. Germline V lookup: CDR1 SGHDT, CDR2 YYEEEE. CDR3 protein: CASSPGGGKDTQYF. CDR3 bases: TGTGCCAGCAGCCCTGGGGGGGGGAAAGATACGCAGTATTTT.

The rearrangement links TRBV28 to TRBJ1-5; unclear D gene. The germline gives CDR1 MDHEN, CDR2 SYDVKM. This CDR3 region has 12 residues. The V end was cut by 10 bases, the J end by 16 bases, with 23 bases between. CDR3 residues: CATSGFTLSSHF. In DNA form, the CDR3 reads TGTGCCACTAGCGGGTTCACTTTGTCGTCCCATTTT.

This clone came up a few times. The rearrangement joins TRBV5-1 to TRBJ1-2; 7 nucleotides line up with TRBD1. The trim removed 6 bases at V and 3 bases at J, leaving 5 bases unmatched. The CDR3 has 13 residues. Germline V gene lookup returns CDR1 SGHRS and CDR2 YFSETQ. CDR3 amino acids: CASKGGADYGYTF. Here the CDR3 DNA reads TGCGCCAGCAAAGGGGGCGCTGACTATGGCTACACCTTC.

This clone is a singleton in its sample. The rearrangement joins TRBV19 to TRBJ2-1; D may be TRBD2 (5 bases). V was clipped by 3 bases and J by 12 bases, with 12 bases between them. This CDR3 contains 12 residues. Germline V gene sequence: CDR1 LNHDA, CDR2 SQIVND (reference sequence). CDR3 amino acids: CASSMGQRRQFF. CDR3 nucleotide sequence: TGTGCCAGTAGTATGGGCCAGCGGAGGCAGTTCTTC.

This chain connects TRBV12-5 to TRBJ2-7; TRBD1 aligns across 8 bases. Trimming cost V 6 bases and J 5 bases; bases outside gene matches: 9. Germline CDR1 and CDR2: LGHNT and FRNRAP. The CDR3 is 14 amino acids. The CDR3 bases are TGTGCTAGTGGCTATGACAGGGGCCTCAACGAGCAGTACTTC. It encodes CASGYDRGLNEQYF.

As for this clone: This sample includes further DNA sequences coding for the same CDR3. The rearrangement uses TRBV18 and TRBJ2-7, with a tentative D call TRBD1 (5 bases). This CDR3 is 15 amino acids long. Trimming took 2 bases from V and 2 from J, leaving 13 bases between them. CDR1 is KGHSH, CDR2 LQKENI, per germline. DNA of the CDR3: TGTGCCAGCTCACCAGGGCAGGGTGGGACCTACGAGCAGTACTTC. Encoded protein: CASSPGQGGTYEQYF.

V is TRBV30 and J is TRBJ1-3; D call uncertain. With 2 bases removed from V and 2 bases from J, the gap between germline ends came to 10 bases. The CDR3 is 14 residues long. The germline CDR1 and CDR2 sequences are GTSNPN and SVGIG (reference sequence). CDR3 protein: CAWSPDAAGNTIYF. The CDR3 nucleotides are TGTGCCTGGAGTCCCGATGCGGCTGGAAACACCATATATTTT.